This T cell receptor (beta chain) derives from a study of T cell repertoires in cytomegalovirus infection. Study-wide context: Shared public TCR beta signatures pointed to both CMV infection and a matching HLA type. Study-wide results and limits: Accumulated public TCR beta family frequency recognized individuals carrying CMV together with the relevant HLA. The ex vivo response was dominated by HLA-C-restricted CMV-specific TCR beta clonotypes.

TCRdb re-analysed the reads in MiXCR, keeping a single row per CDR3 protein. The repertoire consists of some 680,000 distinct CDR3 sequences, with roughly 35% occurring once and the leading ten covering 2.5% to 3.5%. This clonotype was counted between two and nine times. Its antigen is unidentified. CDR1 is DFQATT and CDR2 is SNEGSKA in the germline V gene (reference sequence). V was shortened by 6 bases and J by 7 bases, with 12 bases between the two germline ends. The CDR3 has 11 amino acids. Sequencing was done on a sample of PBMCs. The clonotype was recovered from a human donor in good health (CMV status not recorded). Some clones in this sample may be carry-over from other donors' samples. The rearrangement uses TRBV20-1 and TRBJ1-1; no clear D. The CDR3 sequence: CSARVGSEAFF. CDR3 in DNA: TGCAGTGCACGGGTGGGGAGTGAAGCTTTCTTT.